This note documents a single T cell receptor (beta chain) sequence. The data originate from a study of T cell changes during pregnancy in multiple sclerosis. The assay was immunoSEQ multiplex PCR, and TCRdb's table has in-frame clones only and misses some. The sample lists tens of thousands of clones, around 93% occurring once. The origin of this receptor is a female donor with multiple sclerosis, enrolled in a pregnancy study. Sample: CD4+ T cells from peripheral blood mononuclear cells, taken after pregnancy.

The chain's CDR3 is CASSQDYRGRGGSYEQYF. CDR3 coding DNA: TGCGCCAGCAGCCAAGATTACAGGGGGCGCGGTGGGTCCTACGAGCAGTACTTC. The rearrangement joins TRBV4-3 to TRBJ2-7; 9 bases fit TRBD1. Per germline, CDR1 LGHNA and CDR2 YSLEER. With 0 bases clipped from V and 1 base from J, the junction kept 10 bases outside the gene matches. The CDR3 spans 18 residues.